These T cell receptor beta chains were read from a single sample in a study of cytomegalovirus exposure and HLA in healthy donors. Only in-frame clones appear in the TCRdb table, and some are missing; sequencing was by immunoSEQ multiplex PCR. The table lists around 60,000 clones, roughly 94% of them singletons. The sample consisted of PBMCs. The origin of the receptors is a woman aged 18-35 years in good health and CMV-seronegative. Each CDR3 is given with its conserved first and last residue. The order of the fields is V gene, J gene, D gene, clone size, CDR3 DNA, CDR3 protein. A D gene is named only where the DNA matches it firmly. Clone size is given for some rows only: seen once, a few or many times, or a class if the clone is expanded.

V: TRBV5-8
J: TRBJ2-7
D: TRBD1
size: once
DNA: TGTGCCAGCAGCCCGGGACAGGGGGAAGACGAGCAGTACTTC
CDR3: CASSPGQGEDEQYF

V: TRBV7-7
J: TRBJ2-3
D: .
size: .
DNA: TGTGCTAGCAGCTTAGCCGAGGCAGATACGCAGTATTTT
CDR3: CASSLAEADTQYF

V: TRBV19
J: TRBJ2-1
D: .
size: .
DNA: TGTGCCGGGGCGGTACATGAGCAGTTCTTC
CDR3: CAGAVHEQFF

V: TRBV29-1
J: TRBJ2-7
D: TRBD2
size: .
DNA: TGCAGCGCCCGGGGGGGAACCTACGAGCAGTACTTC
CDR3: CSARGGTYEQYF

V: TRBV18
J: TRBJ1-1
D: .
size: .
DNA: TGTGCCAGCTCACCCCCCCAGAACACTGAAGCTTTCTTT
CDR3: CASSPPQNTEAFF

V: TRBV7-9
J: TRBJ1-2
D: TRBD1
size: .
DNA: TGTGCCAGCAGCTTGCTCGGGACAGGGATACTCTCTGAGGGCTACACCTTC
CDR3: CASSLLGTGILSEGYTF

V: TRBV10-3
J: TRBJ2-7
D: TRBD2
size: .
DNA: TGTGCCATCGCGACCGCGGGAGGTCTGTACGAGCAGTACTTC
CDR3: CAIATAGGLYEQYF

V: TRBV7-9
J: TRBJ1-1
D: TRBD1
size: .
DNA: TGTGCCAGCAGCTTAGGTGGGACAGGGGACCGTAGGGACACTGAAGCTTTCTTT
CDR3: CASSLGGTGDRRDTEAFF

V: TRBV5-6
J: TRBJ2-7
D: .
size: .
DNA: TGTGCCAGCAGCTTGGGGCTGGGGAGCTCCTACGAGCAGTACTTC
CDR3: CASSLGLGSSYEQYF

V: TRBV6-5
J: TRBJ1-1
D: .
size: .
DNA: TGTGCCAGCAGAACCAGTTTGAACACTGAAGCTTTCTTT
CDR3: CASRTSLNTEAFF

V: TRBV6-1
J: TRBJ2-1
D: .
size: .
DNA: TGTGCCAGCAGAGGAGAACAGGGCTGGGATGAGCAGTTCTTC
CDR3: CASRGEQGWDEQFF

V: TRBV7-8
J: TRBJ2-7
D: .
size: .
DNA: TGTGCCAGCAGCCCACAGGAGGGCGAAGTCGAGCAGTACTTC
CDR3: CASSPQEGEVEQYF

V: TRBV6-5
J: TRBJ1-1
D: TRBD1
size: .
DNA: TGTGCCAGCAGTTACCGACAGGGCAACACTGAAGCTTTCTTT
CDR3: CASSYRQGNTEAFF

V: TRBV7-6
J: TRBJ1-3
D: .
size: few
DNA: TGTGCCAGCAGTTCGGCGTCAGGGGCTTCGGGAAACACCATATATTTT
CDR3: CASSSASGASGNTIYF

V: TRBV10-3
J: TRBJ2-5
D: TRBD1
size: once
DNA: TGTGCCATCAGGCGAACAGGGGGTGAAGAGACCCAGTACTTC
CDR3: CAIRRTGGEETQYF

V: TRBV6-1
J: TRBJ2-1
D: TRBD1
size: .
DNA: TGTGCCAGCAGTGCTCGGACAGGGGGAGTCTATGAGCAGTTCTTC
CDR3: CASSARTGGVYEQFF

V: TRBV4-1
J: TRBJ2-7
D: .
size: .
DNA: TGCGCCAGCAGCGCACCTGGCCTCGACGAGCAGTACTTC
CDR3: CASSAPGLDEQYF

V: TRBV5-4
J: TRBJ2-5
D: .
size: .
DNA: TGTGCCAGCAGCTTGGCCAGGGGTGGGAAGACCCAGTACTTC
CDR3: CASSLARGGKTQYF

V: TRBV2
J: TRBJ2-1
D: TRBD2
size: .
DNA: TGTGCCAGCAGTGAATTAATAGCGGGAGGGATTGAGCAGTTCTTC
CDR3: CASSELIAGGIEQFF

V: TRBV14
J: TRBJ1-1
D: .
size: .
DNA: TGTGCCAGCAGCCAAGATAGCCGACTGAACACTGAAGCTTTCTTT
CDR3: CASSQDSRLNTEAFF

V: TRBV29-1
J: TRBJ2-7
D: .
size: .
DNA: TGCAGCGTTGAAGTGGGCCTGACCTACGAGCAGTACTTC
CDR3: CSVEVGLTYEQYF

V: TRBV7-9
J: TRBJ1-2
D: TRBD1
size: .
DNA: TGTGCCAGCGGGACAGATATCGACTATGGCTACACCTTC
CDR3: CASGTDIDYGYTF

V: TRBV2
J: TRBJ2-7
D: .
size: .
DNA: TGTGCCAGCAGTTTTCGGACTGCCTCCTACGAGCAGTACTTC
CDR3: CASSFRTASYEQYF

V: TRBV4-2
J: TRBJ2-7
D: .
size: .
DNA: TGTGCCAGCAGCCAAGCTAACAGGGACTACGAGCAGTACTTC
CDR3: CASSQANRDYEQYF

V: TRBV18
J: TRBJ2-2
D: .
size: .
DNA: TGTGCCAGCTCACCTCGGACAACGCCAAACACCGGGGAGCTGTTTTTT
CDR3: CASSPRTTPNTGELFF

V: TRBV18
J: TRBJ2-7
D: .
size: .
DNA: TGTGCCAGCTCACTATCGGACAGCCGCGAGCAGTACTTC
CDR3: CASSLSDSREQYF

V: TRBV28
J: TRBJ1-1
D: TRBD1
size: .
DNA: TGTGCCAGCAGTGACAGGGAGGTAAACACTGAAGCTTTCTTT
CDR3: CASSDREVNTEAFF

V: TRBV7-8
J: TRBJ1-1
D: .
size: .
DNA: TGTGCCAGCAGCCGACAGAACACTGAAGCTTTCTTT
CDR3: CASSRQNTEAFF

V: TRBV11-2
J: TRBJ2-1
D: TRBD2
size: .
DNA: TGTGCCAGCAGCTTTAGGAGCGGGAGATACAATGAGCAGTTCTTC
CDR3: CASSFRSGRYNEQFF

V: TRBV30
J: TRBJ1-4
D: .
size: .
DNA: TGTGCCTGGAGTCCCGGCAGTCGGAGGGAAAAACTGTTTTTT
CDR3: CAWSPGSRREKLFF